These 22 T cell receptor beta chains were all obtained from the same sample, sequenced in a study of blood T cells in healthy people across ages. Combining a sample-barcoded 5' primer with a J-beta primer mix, a second PCR ran for roughly 7 to 12 cycles. MiXCR was run by TCRdb on the 5' RACE reads, yielding one entry per CDR3 protein. The table shows roughly 1.9 million distinct CDR3 sequences, with 35% to 50% occurring only once. The sequenced material came from blood. The receptors shown here come from a human donor in good health.

The rearrangement uses TRBV7-7 and TRBJ2-1; D might be TRBD2 (7 bases). Between the trimmed V and J ends, which lost 6 bases and 13 bases, there was a span of 25 bases. Germline CDR1 and CDR2: SSHAT and FNYEAQ (reference sequence). The CDR3 totals 15 residues. The CDR3 sequence: CASSASWTRGETQFF. The CDR3 region has the DNA TGTGCCAGCAGTGCCTCCTGGACTAGGGGGGAGACCCAGTTCTTC.

This clonotype was counted only a few times. The chain combines TRBV11-1 with TRBJ1-2; D call uncertain. Trimming left V 10 bases short and J 1 base short, with 13 bases between. This CDR3 has 13 amino acids. CDR1 SGHAT and CDR2 FQDESV come from the germline V gene (reference sequence). The CDR3 protein is CATSTSLNYGYTF. The CDR3 nucleotides are TGTGCCACCTCAACGTCCCTTAACTATGGCTACACCTTC.

The gene calls are TRBV7-2 and TRBJ2-1; no definite D call. V lost 2 bases, J lost 10 bases, and 18 bases lay in between. This CDR3 is 15 amino acids long. CDR1 and CDR2 from the germline V gene are SGHTA and FQGNSA. Here the CDR3 reads CASSLYSSATYEQFF. The CDR3 region has the DNA TGTGCCAGCAGCTTATACTCGTCAGCTACCTACGAGCAGTTCTTC.

The chain joins TRBV7-2 to TRBJ2-1; 7 bases agree with TRBD2. The CDR3 extends over 15 amino acids. Germline CDR1 SGHTA, CDR2 FQGNSA. Germline trimming cut 6 bases from V and 3 bases from J; bases unmatched to any gene: 8. The CDR3 here is CASSRDSGLYNEQFF. The CDR3 nucleotides are TGTGCCAGCAGTAGAGATAGCGGGCTCTACAATGAGCAGTTCTTC.

The rearrangement joins TRBV5-1 to TRBJ2-5; TRBD1 aligns across 7 bases. Near its end, the DNA agrees better with TRBJ2-7, so the J call may be wrong. Germline-derived CDR1 and CDR2 are SGHRS and YFSETQ. This CDR3 is 15 amino acids long. CDR3 sequence: CASSPRQGTSVEQYF. For the CDR3, the DNA is TGCGCCAGCAGCCCTCGACAGGGTACATCGGTCGAGCAGTACTTC.

This sequence joins TRBV20-1 and TRBJ1-2, with D possibly being TRBD1 (6 bases). The V gene lost 3 bases and the J gene lost 3 bases, with 14 bases spanning the gap. Germline lookup yields CDR1 DFQATT and CDR2 SNEGSKA (reference sequence). There are 14 residues in the CDR3. Written as DNA, the CDR3 is TGCAGTGCTAGGGCCCGGACAGAGCACTATGGCTACACCTTC. This encodes CSARARTEHYGYTF.

This clonotype has a handful of counts. The rearrangement uses TRBV7-9 and TRBJ1-6, with D hard to call. From germline, CDR1 is SEHNR and CDR2 FQNEAQ (reference sequence). This CDR3 has 14 residues. V was pared by 5 bases and J by 9 bases, with 14 bases between. CDR3 in DNA: TGTGCCAGCAGCCAAGGCGGGGTTGGTTCACCCCTCCACTTT. Its protein is CASSQGGVGSPLHF.

This chain joins TRBV27 and TRBJ1-4; no reliable D call. This CDR3 is built from 13 residues. The V and J ends lost 3 bases and 4 bases respectively, with 6 bases between them. Germline V CDR1 and CDR2: MNHEY, SMNVEV (reference sequence). The CDR3, as DNA: TGTGCCAGCAGTTTCACCTTTAATGAAAAACTGTTTTTT. Protein sequence: CASSFTFNEKLFF. The complete variable domain, with remaining parts taken from reference TRBV27 and TRBJ1-4, reads EAQVTQNPRYLITVTGKKLTVTCSQNMNHEYMSWYRQDPGLGLRQIYYSMNVEVTDKGDVPEGYKVSRKEKRNFPLILESPSPNQTSLYFCASSFTFNEKLFFGSGTQLSVL.

This clonotype showed up just a few times. The CDR3 region is CSVDRLAGTYNEQFF. CDR3 nucleotide sequence: TGCAGCGTGGACCGACTAGCGGGTACCTACAATGAGCAGTTCTTC. J is TRBJ2-1 and V is TRBV29-1; 10 bases are a match to TRBD2. V was pared by 6 bases and J by 2 bases, with 7 bases of the junction left unmatched. This CDR3 contains 15 residues. Germline lookup yields CDR1 SQVTM and CDR2 ANQGSEA.

The chain uses TRBV11-3 and TRBJ1-6; D is undetermined. The ends were cut back, 2 bases at V and 8 bases at J, with 13 bases in the middle. CDR3 length: 15 residues. Germline loops: CDR1 SGHNT, CDR2 YENEEA. The CDR3 sequence is CASSLQRTSDSPLHF. CDR3 nucleotide sequence: TGTGCCAGCAGCTTACAGCGGACGTCGGATTCACCCCTCCACTTT.

CDR3: CASSEEDGGYNEQFF. The CDR3 DNA reads as TGTGCCAGCAGTGAAGAGGACGGGGGCTACAATGAGCAGTTCTTC. The genes are TRBV6-1 and TRBJ2-1; D may be TRBD2 (6 bases). CDR3 length: 15 amino acids. The germline V and J ends were trimmed by 1 base and 3 bases, with 10 bases remaining between them. Germline V gene sequence: CDR1 MNHNS, CDR2 SASEGT.

As for this clonotype: The junction departs from germline at one end; a sequencing error may be responsible. The rearrangement joins TRBV29-1 to TRBJ2-1; 9 bases are shared with TRBD2. The germline gives CDR1 SQVTM, CDR2 ANQGSEA. The CDR3 has 12 amino acids. This CDR3 reads CSVSGGTNERFF. The DNA of the CDR3 is TGCAGCGTCAGCGGGGGGACAAATGAGCGGTTCTTC.

This clonotype came up a few times. This chain connects TRBV20-1 to TRBJ2-3, with TRBD2 as a possible D gene (6 bases). Trimming cost V 6 bases and J 1 base, with 11 bases left between them. Germline V gene lookup returns CDR1 DFQATT and CDR2 SNEGSKA (reference sequence). The CDR3 consists of 13 residues. DNA of the CDR3: TGCAGTGCCGCTTGGGAGGGCACAGATACGCAGTATTTT. It codes for CSAAWEGTDTQYF.

The chain is built from TRBV7-3 and TRBJ1-6, with a tentative D call TRBD1 (5 bases). Trimming cost V 2 bases and J 7 bases, with 12 bases left between them. Germline V CDR1 and CDR2: SGHTA, FQGTGA. The CDR3 contains 15 residues. The CDR3, as DNA: TGTGCCAGCAGCTTATCTTCGGGGGGGAATTCACCCCTCCACTTT. It encodes CASSLSSGGNSPLHF.

The V gene is TRBV24-1, the J gene TRBJ1-5; no firm D call. Trimming took 7 bases from V and 3 from J, leaving 9 bases between them. This CDR3 comprises 13 residues. Germline V lookup: CDR1 KGHDR, CDR2 SFDVKD. The CDR3 protein is CATSPGPNQPQHF. The CDR3 DNA sequence: TGTGCCACCAGCCCGGGTCCCAATCAGCCCCAGCATTTT.

This clonotype came up a few times. The CDR3 bases are TGTGCCAGCAGTGTAACAGGGGGAGGTGAAAAACTGTTTTTT. Amino acids: CASSVTGGGEKLFF. This chain connects TRBV27 to TRBJ1-4; 8 bases are shared with TRBD1. Germline assignment: CDR1 MNHEY and CDR2 SMNVEV (reference sequence). This CDR3 region has 14 residues. V lost 5 bases, J lost 7 bases, and 6 bases stayed unmatched.

The V gene is TRBV2, the J gene TRBJ2-1; 10 bases fit TRBD1. The trim removed 5 bases at V and 7 bases at J, leaving 8 bases unmatched. Germline CDR1 and CDR2: SNHLY and FYNNEI. The CDR3 contains 15 residues. CDR3 sequence (DNA): TGTGCCAGCAGTACCGGGACAGGGGCTGTAAATGAGCAGTTCTTC. Amino acid sequence: CASSTGTGAVNEQFF.

V gene TRBV10-2 combines with J gene TRBJ1-2; D is uncertain. Between the trimmed V and J ends, which lost 2 bases and 4 bases, there was a span of 11 bases. The CDR3 length is 14 residues. The germline gives CDR1 WSHSY, CDR2 SAAADI. CDR3 protein: CASSEEPRAYGYTF. The CDR3 DNA follows: TGCGCCAGCAGTGAGGAGCCAAGAGCCTATGGCTACACCTTC.

The chain has TRBV27 and TRBJ2-6; D gene ambiguous. Germline lookup yields CDR1 MNHEY and CDR2 SMNVEV (reference sequence). V lost 5 bases and J 0 bases, leaving 8 bases between the germline ends. CDR3 length: 15 amino acids. The CDR3 DNA is TGTGCCAGCAGTCTCCTTAACTCTGGGGCCAACGTCCTGACTTTC. This codes for CASSLLNSGANVLTF. The entire variable domain, with the rest obtained from reference TRBV27 and TRBJ2-6, is as follows: EAQVTQNPRYLITVTGKKLTVTCSQNMNHEYMSWYRQDPGLGLRQIYYSMNVEVTDKGDVPEGYKVSRKEKRNFPLILESPSPNQTSLYFCASSLLNSGANVLTFGAGSRLTVL.

The chain carries TRBV11-3 and TRBJ2-3; no definite D call. Germline V gives CDR1 SGHNT, CDR2 YENEEA. Trimming cost V 5 bases and J 2 bases, with 14 bases left between them. The CDR3 loop spans 15 amino acids. CDR3 amino acids: CASSQSGTYTDTQYF. CDR3 sequence (DNA): TGTGCCAGCAGCCAATCGGGCACCTACACAGATACGCAGTATTTT.

The CDR3 sequence is CSVEGDRDTRYTF. In nucleotides, the CDR3 is TGCAGCGTTGAAGGCGACCGGGACACCCGCTACACCTTC. The gene calls are TRBV29-1 and TRBJ1-2; TRBD1 might be the D (6 bases). Germline CDR1 reads SQVTM; CDR2 reads ANQGSEA. CDR3 length: 13 residues. V was shortened by 1 base and J by 9 bases, with 15 bases between the two germline ends. The full variable domain, with the rest looked up from reference TRBV29-1 and TRBJ1-2, is SAVISQKPSRDICQRGTSLTIQCQVDSQVTMMFWYRQQPGQSLTLIATANQGSEATYESGFVIDKFPISRPNLTFSTLTVSNMSPEDSSIYLCSVEGDRDTRYTFGSGTRLTVV.

The V gene is TRBV12-3 or TRBV12-4, the J gene TRBJ2-1; a weak D match, TRBD1 (6 bases). This CDR3 region has 15 residues. The V and J ends lost 5 bases and 5 bases respectively, with 16 bases between them. This CDR3 reads CASSPEDRIHNEQFF. In DNA form, the CDR3 reads TGTGCCAGCAGTCCCGAGGACAGAATTCACAATGAGCAGTTCTTC.